This entry features one TCR beta chain sequence. Antigen: not known. The TCR beta libraries were generated through quantitative 5'-RACE incorporating molecular barcodes. In TCRdb, the 5' RACE reads were re-called with MiXCR into one record per CDR3 protein. Of hundreds of thousands of distinct CDR3 sequences listed, 12% are singletons. The CDR3 sequence is 14 residues long. Germline assignment: CDR1 MNHNS and CDR2 SASEGT. The junction had 7 bases not matched to a gene; V was cut back by 7 bases and J by 4 bases. The sample comes from a study of CD8 T cells in ankylosing spondylitis. Overall study findings and caveats: Seemingly characteristic of ankylosing spondylitis blood was a TCR beta motif consisting of under ten highly homologous variants.

This sequence originates from a male donor with ankylosing spondylitis. The V and J genes are TRBV6-1 and TRBJ1-5, with 7 bases aligning to TRBD1. Sequencing was done on a sample of blood, either unsorted or a sorted T cell fraction (not recorded which). The CDR3: CASNPRDSNQPQHF. CDR3 bases: TGTGCCAGCAACCCCCGGGACAGTAATCAGCCCCAGCATTTT.